These 30 T cell receptor beta chains share one sample of origin, sequenced in a study of technical replicates of blood from several donors. Produced via immunoSEQ multiplex PCR; TCRdb's table is partial and in-frame only. The sample carries 59,000 or so clones, around 93% recorded once. The sample consisted of PBMCs. These receptors originate from a human donor in good health. Some clones in this sample may be carry-over from other donors' samples.

The V call is TRBV4-2, the J call TRBJ2-1, with 12 bases lining up with TRBD2. The V and J ends lost 0 bases and 4 bases, in that order; junction bases with no gene match: 1. CDR3 length: 16 amino acids. The V gene's germline CDR1 is LGHNA and CDR2 YNFKEQ. CDR3 coding DNA: TGTGCCAGCAGCCAAGATGGGACTAGCGGGTACAATGAGCAGTTCTTC. This sequence encodes CASSQDGTSGYNEQFF.

The chain uses TRBV5-1 and TRBJ2-5; 9 bases fit TRBD2. V was pared by 4 bases and J by 2 bases, with 3 bases of the junction left unmatched. The CDR3 contains 14 residues. In germline, CDR1 is SGHRS, CDR2 YFSETQ. CDR3 nucleotides: TGCGCCAGCAGCAGCGGGGGGCCTCAAGAGACCCAGTACTTC. Amino acids: CASSSGGPQETQYF.

The gene calls are TRBV11-2 and TRBJ2-5; 8 bases fit TRBD2. V gave up 5 bases and J gave up 2 bases; unmatched junction bases: 10. CDR1 SGHAT and CDR2 FQNNGV come from the germline V gene. The CDR3 contains 16 residues. CDR3 nucleotide sequence: TGTGCCAGCAGCATATCCGGGGGGGGGAAACAAGAGACCCAGTACTTC. As protein: CASSISGGGKQETQYF.

CDR3 sequence (DNA): TGTGCCAGCAGCTCGGACAGGGAAACCTATAGCAATCAGCCCCAGCATTTT. As protein: CASSSDRETYSNQPQHF. V gene TRBV7-9 combines with J gene TRBJ1-5; 8 bases map to TRBD1. Germline V gene sequence: CDR1 SEHNR, CDR2 FQNEAQ (reference sequence). The CDR3 has 17 residues. V was pared by 4 bases and J by 0 bases, with 8 bases of the junction left unmatched.

The rearrangement links TRBV11-2 to TRBJ2-3; perhaps TRBD2 as D (6 bases). This CDR3 comprises 15 residues. V dropped 2 bases and J dropped 3 bases, with 12 bases sitting between them. The germline V gene encodes CDR1 SGHAT and CDR2 FQNNGV. CDR3 region: CASSLWGGITDTQYF. In DNA, the CDR3 is TGTGCCAGCAGCTTATGGGGCGGGATAACAGATACGCAGTATTTT.

V is TRBV6-5 and J is TRBJ2-4; 11 nucleotides match TRBD2. CDR3 length: 16 amino acids. J gave up 11 bases and V 0 bases, and 9 bases lay outside the gene matches. Germline values: CDR1 MNHEY, CDR2 SVGAGI. As DNA, the CDR3 is TGTGCCAGCAGTTACTCGGCTAGCGGGGGGAGGTTCTTTCAGTACTTC. Residues: CASSYSASGGRFFQYF.

The chain carries TRBV4-3 and TRBJ2-7; D uncertain. The V gene lost 1 base and the J gene lost 3 bases, with 7 bases spanning the gap. This CDR3 has 13 amino acids. Germline assignment: CDR1 LGHNA and CDR2 YSLEER. The DNA of the CDR3 is TGCGCCAGCAGCCAAGGCCCAGGCTACGAGCAGTACTTC. Translation: CASSQGPGYEQYF.

This clone was recorded once. The rearrangement links TRBV5-1 to TRBJ1-1; perhaps TRBD1 as D (6 bases). The CDR3 runs to 14 residues. CDR1 and CDR2 from the germline V gene are SGHRS and YFSETQ. V lost 0 bases and J lost 1, with 7 bases in between. Here the CDR3 DNA reads TGCGCCAGCAGCTTGGGGACAGCGAACACTGAAGCTTTCTTT. It codes for CASSLGTANTEAFF.

The rearrangement uses TRBV11-2 and TRBJ2-1; 7 bases are shared with TRBD1. V shed 6 bases, J shed 7 bases, and the junction held 6 bases outside the gene matches. The CDR3 covers 13 residues. Germline CDR1 reads SGHAT; CDR2 reads FQNNGV. The CDR3: CASRIPTGNEQFF. The DNA for the CDR3 is TGTGCCAGCAGAATCCCGACAGGGAATGAGCAGTTCTTC.

V gene TRBV18 combines with J gene TRBJ1-1; possible D gene TRBD1, 5 bases. Per the germline V gene, CDR1 is KGHSH and CDR2 is LQKENI. The CDR3 has 14 amino acids. Trimming stripped 3 bases from V and 7 bases from J, with 15 bases between. DNA of the CDR3: TGTGCCAGCTCACCGTTCGGGGGATCAAATGAAGCTTTCTTT. Protein: CASSPFGGSNEAFF.

This chain joins TRBV27 and TRBJ1-6; no clear D gene. V was pared by 0 bases and J by 3 bases, with 12 bases between. CDR1 and CDR2 (germline): MNHEY, SMNVEV (reference sequence). The CDR3 sequence is 17 residues long. The CDR3 loop reads CASSLSRSYLYNSPLHF. In DNA form, the CDR3 reads TGTGCCAGCAGTTTATCGAGAAGTTACCTCTATAATTCACCCCTCCACTTT.

This chain connects TRBV2 to TRBJ2-2, with 8 positions matching TRBD2. Germline CDR1 SNHLY, CDR2 FYNNEI. Germline trimming cut 6 bases from V and 6 bases from J; bases unmatched to any gene: 6. The length of the CDR3 is 14 residues. The chain's CDR3 is CASRGGRTAGELFF. The CDR3 DNA reads as TGTGCCAGCAGGGGCGGGAGGACGGCCGGGGAGCTGTTTTTT. Combining the CDR3 with reference TRBV2 and TRBJ2-2 gives the whole variable domain EPEVTQTPSHQVTQMGQEVILRCVPISNHLYFYWYRQILGQKVEFLVSFYNNEISEKSEIFDDQFSVERPDGSNFTLKIRSTKLEDSAMYFCASRGGRTAGELFFGEGSRLTVL.

The genes are TRBV7-2 and TRBJ1-2; TRBD1 might be the D (6 bases). The germline V and J ends were trimmed by 1 base and 7 bases, with 7 bases remaining between them. The CDR3 spans 12 residues. CDR1 is SGHTA, CDR2 FQGNSA, per germline. The DNA of the CDR3 is TGTGCCAGCAGCTTAGGGGGGCCTGGCTACACCTTC. The encoded protein is CASSLGGPGYTF.

The chain recombines TRBV10-2 with TRBJ2-3; D ambiguous. This CDR3 has 14 residues. V was clipped by 6 bases and J by 0 bases, with 10 bases between them. Germline loops: CDR1 WSHSY, CDR2 SAAADI. The CDR3 DNA reads TGCGCCAGCAGGGATAGCCCCAGCACAGATACGCAGTATTTT. This gives the protein CASRDSPSTDTQYF.

Notes on this clone: The same CDR3 also results from other DNA sequences found in this sample. The chain carries TRBV5-1 and TRBJ2-1; 8 bases are shared with TRBD2. The ends lost 1 base at V and 4 bases at J; junction bases unmatched: 1. There are 14 residues in the CDR3. The germline CDR1 and CDR2 sequences are SGHRS and YFSETQ. The chain's CDR3 is CASSLSGGYNEQFF. The CDR3 region has the DNA TGCGCCAGCAGCTTGTCGGGGGGGTACAATGAGCAGTTCTTC. The entire variable domain, with the rest obtained from reference TRBV5-1 and TRBJ2-1, is as follows: KAGVTQTPRYLIKTRGQQVTLSCSPISGHRSVSWYQQTPGQGLQFLFEYFSETQRNKGNFPGRFSGRQFSNSRSEMNVSTLELGDSALYLCASSLSGGYNEQFFGPGTRLTVL.

V gene TRBV7-3 combines with J gene TRBJ2-2; the match to TRBD2 covers 11 bases. The CDR3 is 17 amino acids. J lost 0 bases, V lost 2 bases, and 2 bases had no gene match. CDR1 SGHTA and CDR2 FQGTGA come from the germline V gene. CDR3 amino acids: CASSLLAGGANTGELFF. The CDR3 nucleotides are TGTGCCAGCAGCTTACTAGCGGGGGGCGCGAACACCGGGGAGCTGTTTTTT. Drawing the rest from reference TRBV7-3 and TRBJ2-2, the complete variable domain is GAGVSQTPSNKVTEKGKYVELRCDPISGHTALYWYRQSLGQGPEFLIYFQGTGAADDSGLPNDRFFAVRPEGSVSTLKIQRTERGDSAVYLCASSLLAGGANTGELFFGEGSRLTVL.

The genes are TRBV7-2 and TRBJ1-4; D is possibly TRBD1 (6 bases). Germline V gene sequence: CDR1 SGHTA, CDR2 FQGNSA. V was trimmed by 6 bases and J by 5 bases, leaving 16 bases between them. The CDR3 contains 15 residues. The CDR3 nucleotides are TGTGCCAGCAGGCCAACAGGGAAGTCCAATGAAAAACTGTTTTTT. Translating it yields CASRPTGKSNEKLFF.

The chain employs TRBV13 and TRBJ1-6; the D is unclear. The CDR3 is 15 amino acids. Trimming stripped 0 bases from V and 3 bases from J, with 6 bases between. CDR1 is PRHDT and CDR2 is FYEKMQ in the germline V gene (reference sequence). The CDR3 region is CASSLGRSYNSPLHF. The CDR3 bases are TGTGCCAGCAGCTTAGGGAGAAGCTATAATTCACCCCTCCACTTT.

This chain uses TRBV5-1 with TRBJ2-3, with D possibly matching TRBD2 (6 bases). V dropped 2 bases and J dropped 7 bases, with 17 bases sitting between them. Germline values: CDR1 SGHRS, CDR2 YFSETQ. The CDR3 has 15 amino acids. The CDR3 nucleotides read TGCGCCAGCAGCTTTGTCTCGGGGGTCGGGAATACGCAGTATTTT. Translating it yields CASSFVSGVGNTQYF.

V and J are TRBV12-5 and TRBJ2-7; 12 bases agree with TRBD1. The V gene's germline CDR1 is LGHNT and CDR2 FRNRAP. The CDR3 contains 13 residues. CDR3 loop: CATGQGASYEQYF. CDR3 in DNA: TGTGCCACGGGACAGGGGGCTTCCTACGAGCAGTACTTC.

The rearrangement links TRBV7-2 to TRBJ2-1; no clear D gene. Trimming removed 0 bases from V and 3 bases from J, with 6 bases in between. The CDR3 is 14 amino acids. The germline gives CDR1 SGHTA, CDR2 FQGNSA. CDR3 loop: CASSLALGYNEQFF. CDR3 nucleotides: TGTGCCAGCAGCTTAGCACTCGGCTACAATGAGCAGTTCTTC.

The V and J genes are TRBV30 and TRBJ1-2, with TRBD1 matching over 7 bases. The CDR3 covers 13 residues. Per the germline V gene, CDR1 is GTSNPN and CDR2 is SVGIG (reference sequence). The J segment lost 9 bases and the V segment lost 0 bases, leaving 7 bases of the junction unmatched. For the CDR3, the DNA is TGTGCCTGGAGTGTTCAGGGGGGTTTGAGCTACACCTTC. The encoded protein is CAWSVQGGLSYTF.

The V gene is TRBV9, the J gene TRBJ2-1, with 10 bases identical to TRBD2. The CDR3 covers 16 residues. V trimming: 0 bases; J trimming: 3 bases; junction bases outside the gene matches: 3. Germline V gives CDR1 SGDLS, CDR2 YYNGEE. The CDR3 reads CASSVGLAGVYNEQFF. The CDR3 coding sequence is TGTGCCAGCAGCGTAGGGCTAGCGGGGGTCTACAATGAGCAGTTCTTC.

The chain is built from TRBV7-3 and TRBJ2-3; no reliable D call. With 1 base removed from V and 4 bases from J, the gap between germline ends came to 9 bases. The CDR3 runs to 14 residues. Germline assignment: CDR1 SGHTA and CDR2 FQGTGA. DNA for the CDR3: TGTGCCAGCAGCTTAAACCAGGTCCCAGATACGCAGTATTTT. Its translation: CASSLNQVPDTQYF.

This clone occurred once. Other DNA sequences in this sample translate to the same CDR3. The chain is built from TRBV7-9 and TRBJ2-7, with D perhaps matching TRBD1 (5 bases). The germline V gene encodes CDR1 SEHNR and CDR2 FQNEAQ (reference sequence). V lost 5 bases, J lost 4 bases, and 6 bases lay in between. The CDR3 consists of 11 residues. In DNA, the CDR3 is TGTGCCAGCAGCCCAGGGTACGAGCAGTACTTC. This encodes CASSPGYEQYF.

The V and J genes are TRBV5-1 and TRBJ1-2; 7 bases are shared with TRBD1. Germline V gene sequence: CDR1 SGHRS, CDR2 YFSETQ. This CDR3 has 14 amino acids. Trimming removed 4 bases from V and 0 bases from J; junction bases left unmatched: 3. DNA for the CDR3: TGCGCCAGCAGCAGGGACAGAGCTAACTATGGCTACACCTTC. Its translation is CASSRDRANYGYTF.

A single count supports this clone. The chain employs TRBV25-1 and TRBJ2-5; D is unclear. The length of the CDR3 is 14 residues. Between the trimmed V and J ends, which lost 6 bases and 0 bases, there was a span of 11 bases. Germline V gene lookup returns CDR1 MGHDK and CDR2 SYGVNS. As DNA, the CDR3 is TGTGCCAGCAGCACGAGACAAAACCAAGAGACCCAGTACTTC. Its protein product is CASSTRQNQETQYF.

In DNA form, the CDR3 reads TGTGCCAGCAGTGAAGGGACAGGGGGCGCCCCACCCTCCCAAGAGACCCAGTACTTC. Translated: CASSEGTGGAPPSQETQYF. The chain employs TRBV2 and TRBJ2-5; TRBD1 matches at 11 bases. The V gene end was trimmed by 1 base and the J gene end by 1 base; junction bases not matched to a gene: 11. Germline V CDR1 and CDR2: SNHLY, FYNNEI. The CDR3 runs to 19 residues.

This rearrangement joins TRBV2 to TRBJ2-7; 13 nucleotides align to TRBD2. This CDR3 spans 17 amino acids. Per the germline V gene, CDR1 is SNHLY and CDR2 is FYNNEI. The V and J ends lost 5 bases and 4 bases, in that order; junction bases with no gene match: 11. The CDR3 loop is CASSYLPGTSGAYEQYF. The CDR3 region has the DNA TGTGCCAGCAGTTACCTCCCAGGGACTAGCGGGGCGTACGAGCAGTACTTC.

The CDR3 nucleotides are TGCGCCAGCAGCAGGCTCCCGCAGGAGGGGAACGAAGCTTTCTTT. Translated: CASSRLPQEGNEAFF. This chain connects TRBV5-1 to TRBJ1-1, with D maybe TRBD1 (5 bases). The V gene's germline CDR1 is SGHRS and CDR2 YFSETQ. The CDR3 is made up of 15 amino acids. Trimming cost V 4 bases and J 8 bases, with 21 bases left between them.